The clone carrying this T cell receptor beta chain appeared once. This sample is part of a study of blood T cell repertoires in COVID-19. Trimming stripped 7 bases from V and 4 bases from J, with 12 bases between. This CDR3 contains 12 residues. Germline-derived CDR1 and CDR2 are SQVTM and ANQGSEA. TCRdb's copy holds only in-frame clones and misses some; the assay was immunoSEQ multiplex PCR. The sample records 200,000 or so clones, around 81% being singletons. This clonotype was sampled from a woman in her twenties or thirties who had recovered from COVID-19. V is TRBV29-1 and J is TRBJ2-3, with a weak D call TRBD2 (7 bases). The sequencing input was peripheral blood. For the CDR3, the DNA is TGCAGCGCCGAGGGGGGGGCAGATACGCAGTATTTT. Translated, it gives CSAEGGADTQYF.